Described below is a single T cell receptor (beta chain) sequence and its context. This clonotype appeared many times. Which antigen it targets is not known. No much larger clonotype is one base removed from it; base qualities were not supplied. Ficoll-Paque density gradient centrifugation was used to isolate PBMCs. The data stem from a study of T-cell memory formation after mild COVID-19 (dated by TCRdb to the early 2020s). As for the study more broadly: TCR sequence clusters from the two donors were largely donor specific. T-cell clones expanding and contracting after mild COVID-19 in two donors were tracked by longitudinal TCRalpha and TCRbeta repertoire sequencing. Two young, previously healthy adult volunteers made up the cohort, one male and one female. Broad study findings and their caveats: Contracting CD4+ clones were found mainly in CM and EM memory subsets, while CD8+ clones were enriched in EMRA. Only a couple of mild cases were covered by the study, and larger cohorts that include severe cases with pre-infection samples were considered necessary. The detection of some responding clones in pre-infection memory suggests that pre-existing cross-reactive memory T cells joined the SARS-CoV-2 response. SARS-CoV-2 specificity was not confirmed for the second-wave clones peaking on day 37. From day 15 to 85, contracting clones showed balanced CD4/CD8 phenotypes, whereas a second wave of clones that expanded from day 15 to 37 leaned towards CD4+.

This sample was sequenced with an Illumina NovaSeq 6000. Using 5'RACE with constant-segment primers, TCRalpha and TCRbeta cDNA libraries were constructed, with sample barcodes and unique molecular identifiers added in the process. Trizol reagent was used to extract RNA from every sample. Library amplification was performed in two PCR steps, and a second sample barcode and Illumina TruSeq adapters were introduced in the second step. Sequencing of the libraries was done on an Illumina NovaSeq, producing 2 x 150 bp paired-end reads. Under the source paper's analysis protocol: Reads were demultiplexed and collapsed into UMI-guided consensus sequences with migec v1.2.7. Using mixcr v2.1.11, UMI consensuses were aligned to TRA and TRB V and J templates and then assembled into clonotypes. A clonotype was counted as expanded or contracted only if both edgeR and NoisET called the change significant, with noise models trained on biological replicates. For edgeR calls, a false discovery rate-adjusted p below 0.01 and a log2 fold-change threshold of 1 were applied. As an exploratory analysis of dynamics, PCA with hierarchical clustering was applied to max-normalized trajectories of the 1000 most abundant clonotypes. Separately sequenced CD4+ and CD8+ repertoires were used to assign the CD4 or CD8 phenotype of responding clones. TCRdb took the public reads, trimmed them with fastp at Q25, ran MiXCR for clone calling and kept in-frame beta chains. Under each unique CDR3 protein, matching rows form one entry showing the most common genes and DNA. These V and J calls rely on TCRdb rather than the paper's analysis. The sample data list around 210,000 distinct CDR3 sequences, and 9% to 10% of these were observed just once. Of the sample, 3.5% falls within the top ten clones.

The CDR1 and CDR2 encoded by the germline V gene are SGHTA and FQGNSA. V gives up 1 base and J gives up 9 bases, and the segment between their germline ends measures 10 bases. Its CDR3 holds 13 amino acids, cysteine through phenylalanine. Just CDR3 DNA is preserved here, 39 bases in frame from base 1. The sample comprised PBMCs or a T cell subset sorted from them (not recorded which). The chain is made from TRBV7-2 and TRBJ2-1; the D region is possibly TRBD1 or TRBD2, each matching across 5 bases. This sequence originates from a man between 18 and 29 years old who had mild COVID-19 (a few samples of this study predate the infection). The sample titles of this study are shuffled in the database, so cell type and time point are left out; the donor was told from shared clones. The CDR3 reads CASSLGRGSEQFF. DNA sequence: TGTGCCAGCAGCTTAGGACGGGGCAGTGAGCAGTTCTTC. Here the CDR3 is joined to the reference TRBV7-2 and TRBJ2-1 genes, and the full variable domain is: GAGVSQSPSNKVTEKGKDVELRCDPISGHTALYWYRQSLGQGLEFLIYFQGNSAPDKSGLPSDRFSAERTGGSVSTLTIQRTQQEDSAVYLCASSLGRGSEQFFGPGTRLTVL.